These T cell receptor beta chains were read from a single sample in a study of radiation and T cells in renal cell carcinoma. Some clones are missing from TCRdb's copy, which holds only in-frame ones; the method was immunoSEQ multiplex PCR. The sample consists of 60,000 or so clones, 65% to 80% of them appearing once. The sample was blood, taken from a patient whose treatment included radiotherapy and nephrectomy. The receptors here all came from a man in his sixties with renal cell carcinoma. Each CDR3 is given without its conserved first and last residue. Each record gives: V gene, J gene, CDR3 protein.

TRBV4-2	TRBJ2-5	ASSQDLASGRAQY
TRBV7-2	TRBJ1-1	ASRPGQGTEAF
TRBV18	TRBJ1-1	ASSPLGGENTEAF
TRBV6-5	TRBJ1-2	ASILRDGQGGYT
TRBV5-1	TRBJ1-2	ASRVTGDTLST
TRBV15	TRBJ2-6	ATSSKNAGDRSSSGANVLT
TRBV15	TRBJ1-5	ATQPTGGFSQPQH
TRBV14	TRBJ2-5	VSSRLGGPIQEQY
TRBV13	TRBJ2-7	ASSLNRGSYEQY
TRBV9	TRBJ2-1	ASSVEHYNEQF
TRBV7-2	TRBJ1-1	ASSQTSEAF
TRBV7-6	TRBJ1-2	ASRRVPGQGFGGYT
TRBV28	TRBJ1-2	ASSLAGHGYT
TRBV9	TRBJ1-3	ASSDDRGKSGNTIY
TRBV19	TRBJ1-1	ASSTSTGRNTEAF
TRBV18	TRBJ2-5	ASSPGAANQETQY
TRBV7-2	TRBJ1-3	ASSLGGGSGNTIY
TRBV5-4	TRBJ1-4	ASSGGGAANEKLF
TRBV18	TRBJ1-4	ASSPGPNGARNEKLF
TRBV18	TRBJ2-1	ASSPTQTSGNEQF
TRBV2	TRBJ1-6	ASSEPGPHGSPLH
TRBV5-1	TRBJ2-3	ASSLVGQGGTDTQY
TRBV7-9	TRBJ2-5	ASSPRLAGGLETQY
TRBV6-5	TRBJ1-2	ASSTRASGDYGYT
TRBV4-3	TRBJ1-2	ASSQQTGNGYT
TRBV23-1	TRBJ1-2	ASSRRRGHTSGYT
TRBV9	TRBJ2-3	ASSVDGAGNTDTQY
TRBV12-5	TRBJ1-1	ASGLINRGGMSVNTEAF
TRBV6-6	TRBJ1-5	ASSYRGNQPQH
TRBV6-5	TRBJ2-7	ASRPYSARDEQY
TRBV5-1	TRBJ1-2	ASSDGTAGAYGYT
TRBV11-3	TRBJ2-5	ASSLGGVETQY
TRBV5-8	TRBJ1-4	ASSLGFGGTGDEKLF
TRBV6-1	TRBJ2-7	ASRRQGPYEQY
TRBV6-1	TRBJ1-2	ASSEDRGREGYT
TRBV6-1	TRBJ1-1	ASSEWGEAEAF
TRBV7-8	TRBJ1-2	ASTRGQGVSGYT
TRBV11-3	TRBJ2-7	ASSLSGQDEQY
TRBV2	TRBJ2-5	ASSPLNREETQY
TRBV10-1	TRBJ2-2	ASSESITGELF
TRBV19	TRBJ2-2	ASSWVARNTGELF
TRBV6-5	TRBJ1-5	ASSGRDGNQPQH
TRBV7-3	TRBJ2-5	ASSLWAGAEETQY
TRBV28	TRBJ2-5	ASSLSTGGYQETQY
TRBV5-4	TRBJ2-3	ASSPGTSGGSDTQY
TRBV27	TRBJ2-7	ASSRDMFMYEQY
TRBV5-1	TRBJ2-1	ASNLGTVGEQF
TRBV18	TRBJ2-2	ASSPPRGTANTGELF
TRBV29-1	TRBJ1-1	SAQDPKAF
TRBV7-3	TRBJ2-2	ASSLSGDTGELF
TRBV13	TRBJ2-3	ASSLGSGRADTQY